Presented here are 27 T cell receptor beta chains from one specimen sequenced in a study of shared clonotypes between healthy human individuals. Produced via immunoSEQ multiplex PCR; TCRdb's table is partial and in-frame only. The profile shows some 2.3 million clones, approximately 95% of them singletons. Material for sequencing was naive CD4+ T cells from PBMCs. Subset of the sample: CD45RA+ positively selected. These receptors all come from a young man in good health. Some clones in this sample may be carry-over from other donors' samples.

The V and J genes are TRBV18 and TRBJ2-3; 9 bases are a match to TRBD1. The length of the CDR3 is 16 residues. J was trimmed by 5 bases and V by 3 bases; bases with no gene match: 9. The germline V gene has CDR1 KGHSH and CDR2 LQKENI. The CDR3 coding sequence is TGTGCCAGCTCACCCGTACAGGGGGCGCGGGGAGATACGCAGTATTTT. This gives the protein CASSPVQGARGDTQYF.

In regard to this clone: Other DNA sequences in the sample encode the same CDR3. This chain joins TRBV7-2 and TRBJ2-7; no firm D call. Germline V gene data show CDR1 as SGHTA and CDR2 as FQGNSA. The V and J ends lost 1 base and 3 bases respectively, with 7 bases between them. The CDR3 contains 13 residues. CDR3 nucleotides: TGTGCCAGCAGCTTAGGGCCAAACTACGAGCAGTACTTC. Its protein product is CASSLGPNYEQYF.

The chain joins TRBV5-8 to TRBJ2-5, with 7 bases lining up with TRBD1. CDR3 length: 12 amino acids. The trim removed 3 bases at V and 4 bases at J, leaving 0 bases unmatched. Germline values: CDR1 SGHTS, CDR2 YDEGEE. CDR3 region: CASSWDRETQYF. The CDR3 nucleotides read TGTGCCAGCAGCTGGGACAGAGAGACCCAGTACTTC.

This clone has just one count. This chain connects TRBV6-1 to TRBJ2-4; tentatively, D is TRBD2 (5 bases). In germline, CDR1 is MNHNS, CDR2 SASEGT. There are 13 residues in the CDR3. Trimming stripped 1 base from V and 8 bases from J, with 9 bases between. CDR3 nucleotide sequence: TGTGCCAGCAGTGAAGAGAGGGAAGACATTCAGTACTTC. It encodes CASSEEREDIQYF.

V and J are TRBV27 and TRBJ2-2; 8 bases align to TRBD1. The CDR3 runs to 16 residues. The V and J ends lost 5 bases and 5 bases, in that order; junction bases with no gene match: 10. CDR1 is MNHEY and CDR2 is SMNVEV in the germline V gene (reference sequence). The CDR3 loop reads CASSPGQGRGTGELFF. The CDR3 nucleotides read TGTGCCAGCAGTCCTGGACAGGGCCGGGGGACCGGGGAGCTGTTTTTT.

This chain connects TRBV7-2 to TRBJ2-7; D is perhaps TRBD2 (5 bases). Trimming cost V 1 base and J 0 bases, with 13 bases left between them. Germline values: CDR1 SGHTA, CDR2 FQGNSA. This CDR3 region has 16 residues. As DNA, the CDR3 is TGTGCCAGCAGCTTAGGAGGAGCGGTAAGCTCCTACGAGCAGTACTTC. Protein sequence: CASSLGGAVSSYEQYF.

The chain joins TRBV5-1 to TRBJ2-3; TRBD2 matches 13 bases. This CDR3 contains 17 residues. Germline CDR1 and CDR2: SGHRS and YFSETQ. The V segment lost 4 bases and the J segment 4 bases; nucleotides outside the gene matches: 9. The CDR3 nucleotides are TGCGCCAGCAGCCCCGGACTAGCGGGGGCTGGGGCAGATACGCAGTATTTT. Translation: CASSPGLAGAGADTQYF.

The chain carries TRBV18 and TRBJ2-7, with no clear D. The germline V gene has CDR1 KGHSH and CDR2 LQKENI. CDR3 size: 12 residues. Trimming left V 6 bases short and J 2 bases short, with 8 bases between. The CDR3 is CASSELTYEQYF. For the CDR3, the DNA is TGTGCCAGCTCCGAACTAACCTACGAGCAGTACTTC.

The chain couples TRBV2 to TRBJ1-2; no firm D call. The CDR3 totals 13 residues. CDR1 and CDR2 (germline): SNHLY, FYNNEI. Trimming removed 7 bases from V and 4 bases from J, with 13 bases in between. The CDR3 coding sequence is TGTGCCAGCATACGGGGTCTTTCCTATGGCTACACCTTC. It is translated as CASIRGLSYGYTF. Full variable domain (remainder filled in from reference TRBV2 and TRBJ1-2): EPEVTQTPSHQVTQMGQEVILRCVPISNHLYFYWYRQILGQKVEFLVSFYNNEISEKSEIFDDQFSVERPDGSNFTLKIRSTKLEDSAMYFCASIRGLSYGYTFGSGTRLTVV.

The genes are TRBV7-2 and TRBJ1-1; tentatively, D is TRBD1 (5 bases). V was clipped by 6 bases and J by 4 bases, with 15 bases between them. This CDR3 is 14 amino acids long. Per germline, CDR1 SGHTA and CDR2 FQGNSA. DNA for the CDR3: TGTGCCAGCAGTCCACTTCAGGGATTCACTGAAGCTTTCTTT. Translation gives CASSPLQGFTEAFF.

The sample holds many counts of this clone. This CDR3 is CASSRVGGTDTQYF. The CDR3 coding sequence is TGTGCCAGCAGTCGGGTCGGGGGCACAGATACGCAGTATTTT. The V and J genes are TRBV6-6 and TRBJ2-3, with D possibly TRBD2 on 5 matching bases. Trimming pared 5 bases from V and 1 base from J, leaving 10 bases between. Germline CDR1 is MNHNY and CDR2 is SVGAGI (reference sequence). The CDR3 consists of 14 residues.

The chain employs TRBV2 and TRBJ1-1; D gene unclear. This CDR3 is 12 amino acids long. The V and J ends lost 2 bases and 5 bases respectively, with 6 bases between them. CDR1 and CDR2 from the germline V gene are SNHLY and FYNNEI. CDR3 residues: CASSEWETEAFF. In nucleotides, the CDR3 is TGTGCCAGCAGTGAATGGGAAACTGAAGCTTTCTTT. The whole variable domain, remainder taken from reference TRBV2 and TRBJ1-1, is EPEVTQTPSHQVTQMGQEVILRCVPISNHLYFYWYRQILGQKVEFLVSFYNNEISEKSEIFDDQFSVERPDGSNFTLKIRSTKLEDSAMYFCASSEWETEAFFGQGTRLTVV.

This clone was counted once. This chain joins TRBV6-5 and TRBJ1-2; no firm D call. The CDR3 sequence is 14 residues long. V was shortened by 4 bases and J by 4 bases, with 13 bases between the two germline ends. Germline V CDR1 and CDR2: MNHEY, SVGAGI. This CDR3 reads CASSSGVVSYGYTF. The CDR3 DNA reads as TGTGCCAGCAGTTCGGGCGTAGTTAGCTATGGCTACACCTTC.

The CDR3 spells CASSVNRADTGELFF. CDR3 coding DNA: TGTGCCAGCAGCGTAAATAGGGCGGACACCGGGGAGCTGTTTTTT. The J gene is TRBJ2-2, the V gene TRBV9; D remains ambiguous. Germline CDR1 reads SGDLS; CDR2 reads YYNGEE. The V end was cut by 1 base, the J end by 3 bases, with 10 bases between. The CDR3 length is 15 residues.

In DNA, the CDR3 is TGCAGTACGACAGGGTCCACTGAAGCTTTCTTT. This sequence encodes CSTTGSTEAFF. The gene calls are TRBV20-1 and TRBJ1-1, with 7 bases identical to TRBD1. The CDR3 sequence is 11 residues long. J lost 4 bases, V lost 8 bases, and 4 bases had no gene match. Germline CDR1 is DFQATT and CDR2 is SNEGSKA (reference sequence).

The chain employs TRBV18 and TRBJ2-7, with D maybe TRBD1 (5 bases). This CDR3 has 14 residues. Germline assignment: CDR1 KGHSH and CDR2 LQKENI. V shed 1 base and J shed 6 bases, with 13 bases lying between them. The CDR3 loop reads CASSPRARESEQYF. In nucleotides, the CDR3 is TGTGCCAGCTCACCACGTGCCAGGGAATCCGAGCAGTACTTC.

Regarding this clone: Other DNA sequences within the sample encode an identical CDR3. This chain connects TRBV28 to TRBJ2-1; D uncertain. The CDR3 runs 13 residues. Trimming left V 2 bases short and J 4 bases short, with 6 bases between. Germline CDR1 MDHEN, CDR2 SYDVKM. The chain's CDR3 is CASSLLRYNEQFF. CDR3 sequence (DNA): TGTGCCAGCAGTTTACTGAGATACAATGAGCAGTTCTTC. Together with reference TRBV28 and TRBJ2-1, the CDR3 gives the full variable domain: DVKVTQSSRYLVKRTGEKVFLECVQDMDHENMFWYRQDPGLGLRLIYFSYDVKMKEKGDIPEGYSVSREKKERFSLILESASTNQTSMYLCASSLLRYNEQFFGPGTRLTVL.

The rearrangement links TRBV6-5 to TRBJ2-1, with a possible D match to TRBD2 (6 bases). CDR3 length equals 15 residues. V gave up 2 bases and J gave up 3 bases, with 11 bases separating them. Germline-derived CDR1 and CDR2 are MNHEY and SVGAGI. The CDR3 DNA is TGTGCCAGCAGTTACGTAAGTAGCGGCTACAATGAGCAGTTCTTC. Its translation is CASSYVSSGYNEQFF.

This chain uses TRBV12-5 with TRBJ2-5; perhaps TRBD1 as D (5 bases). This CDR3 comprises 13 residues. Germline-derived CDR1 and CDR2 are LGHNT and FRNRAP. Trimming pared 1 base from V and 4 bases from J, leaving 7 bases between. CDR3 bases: TGTGCTAGTGGTTTGGGGGGCACAGAGACCCAGTACTTC. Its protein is CASGLGGTETQYF. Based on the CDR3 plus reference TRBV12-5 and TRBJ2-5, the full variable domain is DARVTQTPRHKVTEMGQEVTMRCQPILGHNTVFWYRQTMMQGLELLAYFRNRAPLDDSGMPKDRFSAEMPDATLATLKIQPSEPRDSAVYFCASGLGGTETQYFGPGTRLLVL.

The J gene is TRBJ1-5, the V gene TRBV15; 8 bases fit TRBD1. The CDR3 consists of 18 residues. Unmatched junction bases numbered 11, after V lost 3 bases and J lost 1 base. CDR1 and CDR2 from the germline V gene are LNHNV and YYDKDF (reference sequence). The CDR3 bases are TGTGCCACCAGCAGTAGGTTCGGACAGGGTGGCAGCAATCAGCCCCAGCATTTT. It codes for CATSSRFGQGGSNQPQHF.

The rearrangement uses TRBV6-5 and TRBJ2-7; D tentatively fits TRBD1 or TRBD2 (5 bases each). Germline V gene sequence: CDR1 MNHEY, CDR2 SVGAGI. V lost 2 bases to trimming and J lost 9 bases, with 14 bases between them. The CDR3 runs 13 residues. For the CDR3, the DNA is TGTGCCAGCAGTTACGCGAGAGGGGCTTGGCAGTACTTC. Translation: CASSYARGAWQYF.

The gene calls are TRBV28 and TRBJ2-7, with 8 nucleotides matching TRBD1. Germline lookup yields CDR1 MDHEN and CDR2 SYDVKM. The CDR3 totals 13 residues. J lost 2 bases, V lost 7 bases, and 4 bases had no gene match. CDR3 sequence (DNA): TGTGCCAGCATTCGGACAGGGCCCTACGAGCAGTACTTC. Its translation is CASIRTGPYEQYF.

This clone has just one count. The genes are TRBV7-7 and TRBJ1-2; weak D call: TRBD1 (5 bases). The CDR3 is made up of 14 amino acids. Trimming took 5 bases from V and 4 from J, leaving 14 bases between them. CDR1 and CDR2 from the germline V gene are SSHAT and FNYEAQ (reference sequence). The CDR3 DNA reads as TGTGCCAGCAGCCCTCTAGGGACGGGCTATGGCTACACCTTC. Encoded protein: CASSPLGTGYGYTF.

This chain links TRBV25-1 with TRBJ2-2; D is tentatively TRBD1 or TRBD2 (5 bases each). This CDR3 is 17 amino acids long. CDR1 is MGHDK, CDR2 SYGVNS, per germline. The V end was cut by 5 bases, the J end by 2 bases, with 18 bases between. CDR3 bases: TGTGCCAGCAGTTCCGGGACCACCCCGGGTAACACCGGGGAGCTGTTTTTT. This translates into CASSSGTTPGNTGELFF.

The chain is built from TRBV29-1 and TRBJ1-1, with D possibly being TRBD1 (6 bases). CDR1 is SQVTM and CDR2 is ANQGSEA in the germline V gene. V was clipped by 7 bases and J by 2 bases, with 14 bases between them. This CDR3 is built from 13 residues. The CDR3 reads CSGRQDGNTEAFF. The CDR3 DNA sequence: TGCAGCGGGCGACAGGACGGTAACACTGAAGCTTTCTTT. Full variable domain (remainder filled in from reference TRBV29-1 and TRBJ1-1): SAVISQKPSRDICQRGTSLTIQCQVDSQVTMMFWYRQQPGQSLTLIATANQGSEATYESGFVIDKFPISRPNLTFSTLTVSNMSPEDSSIYLCSGRQDGNTEAFFGQGTRLTVV.

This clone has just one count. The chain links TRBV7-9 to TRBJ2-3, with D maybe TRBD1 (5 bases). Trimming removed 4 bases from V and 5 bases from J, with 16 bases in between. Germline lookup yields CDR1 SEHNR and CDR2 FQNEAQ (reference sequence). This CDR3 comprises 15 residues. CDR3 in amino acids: CASSSLSSRGDTQYF. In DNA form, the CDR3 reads TGTGCCAGCAGCTCCCTTTCTTCTAGGGGAGATACGCAGTATTTT.

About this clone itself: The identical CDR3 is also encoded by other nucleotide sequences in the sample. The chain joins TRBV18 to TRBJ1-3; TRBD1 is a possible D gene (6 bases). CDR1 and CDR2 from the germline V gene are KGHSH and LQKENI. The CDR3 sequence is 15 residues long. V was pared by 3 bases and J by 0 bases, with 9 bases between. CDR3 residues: CASSPGQSSGNTIYF. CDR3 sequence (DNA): TGTGCCAGCTCACCCGGACAGAGCTCTGGAAACACCATATATTTT.